A selection of T cell receptor beta chains follows, all from one sample in a study of CXCR4 blockade with PD-1 therapy in pancreatic cancer. The data were produced by immunoSEQ multiplex PCR, yet TCRdb's version contains in-frame clones alone and is incomplete. The profile shows about 15,000 clones, over 55% of them singletons. Source material: tumor tissue. Receptors were obtained from a human donor with pancreatic ductal adenocarcinoma. The conserved cysteine and the conserved F or W are not part of the CDR3 here.

TRBJ2-1 | TRBV25-1 | ASSEWTARDEQF
TRBJ2-1 | TRBV15 | ATSTWGTSGSNEQF
TRBJ2-7 | TRBV19 | ASSTRLAGSYEQY
TRBJ1-4 | TRBV9 | ASSADRGYEKLF
TRBJ2-2 | TRBV18 | ASSPRGLAGTGELF
TRBJ1-1 | TRBV18 | ASSPPGNTEAF
TRBJ2-1 | TRBV19 | ASSMLARDNEQF
TRBJ1-2 | TRBV29-1 | SVATGLSDGYT
TRBJ1-1 | TRBV29-1 | SVRGALNTEAF
TRBJ2-1 | TRBV5-8 | ASSLVGYGRESYNEQF
TRBJ2-1 | TRBV14 | ASSQDRSGHRDEQF
TRBJ2-7 | TRBV6-8 | ASSVREREQY
TRBJ1-4 | TRBV27 | ASSLGAPPEKLF
TRBJ2-2 | TRBV6-8 | ASSANGSRTGELF
TRBJ2-7 | TRBV6-8 | ASSFGQGEQY
TRBJ1-2 | TRBV30 | AWSKGAAGYGYT
TRBJ2-1 | TRBV30 | AWSEGTGIYNEQF
TRBJ2-1 | TRBV18 | ASSPGAVKARQF
TRBJ2-1 | TRBV19 | ASSMGAGQNEQF
TRBJ1-2 | TRBV19 | ASTPGQGSPYGYT
TRBJ2-3 | TRBV9 | ASSRYTDTQY
TRBJ2-3 | TRBV18 | ASSPRDGTGDTQY
TRBJ2-1 | TRBV19 | ASSFYNEQF
TRBJ2-5 | TRBV11-3 | ASSPGQGRETQY
TRBJ2-2 | TRBV4-3 | ASSQDGVNGELF
TRBJ2-7 | TRBV9 | ASSVGQGPGEQY
TRBJ1-2 | TRBV19 | ASSDHRRTTNYGYT
TRBJ1-4 | TRBV7-7 | ASRARSDSNEKLF
TRBJ2-2 | TRBV30 | AWSVGGGSGELF
TRBJ2-1 | TRBV19 | ASSVDLNNEQF
TRBJ1-6 | TRBV18 | ASQADRPNLPLH
TRBJ2-2 | TRBV29-1 | SVDVGGSISGELF
TRBJ2-5 | TRBV29-1 | SVERLAGGETQY
TRBJ2-7 | TRBV23-1 | ASSQSKDRVSYEQY
TRBJ2-7 | TRBV19 | ASSMGADLGYEQY
TRBJ2-2 | TRBV19 | ASSMDQGNTGELF
TRBJ2-1 | TRBV18 | ASSPLAGNNEQF
TRBJ1-2 | TRBV7-8 | ASSLVTGAGYT
TRBJ1-1 | TRBV30 | AWSVSALEAF
TRBJ2-1 | TRBV29-1 | SAGIGSNEQF
TRBJ2-1 | TRBV19 | ASSIRRDNEQF
TRBJ2-2 | TRBV5-1 | ASSLAGLADPGELF
TRBJ2-7 | TRBV4-1 | ASSQELAGGYEQY
TRBJ2-1 | TRBV19 | ASSLSGGIGNEQF
TRBJ1-4 | TRBV9 | ASKQDGSNEKLF
TRBJ2-7 | TRBV19 | ASRSRQVGGEQY
TRBJ2-7 | TRBV25-1 | ASSEWISSYEQY
TRBJ2-3 | TRBV12-1 | ASSFKAGGRTDTQY
TRBJ2-1 | TRBV15 | ATSRGPGAYNEQF
TRBJ1-4 | TRBV28 | ASSLILGAARNEKLF
TRBJ2-1 | TRBV9 | ASSVEGLAEREQF
TRBJ2-1 | TRBV29-1 | SVDLGSGYDEQF